The 20 T cell receptor beta chains reported below all come from one sample, sequenced in a study of cytomegalovirus exposure and HLA in healthy donors (dated 2017 in TCRdb). Library preparation employed the immunoSEQ multiplex PCR assay. For the multiplex PCR, a mixture combining 60 forward primers for TCR Vbeta segments and 13 reverse primers for TCR Jbeta segments was used. Entries here come from immuneACCESS through TCRdb and include only in-frame sequences with V and J called. Some clones fail to appear in such tables; in the studies checked, an unresolved V gene covers under half of the shortfall, and the cause of the remainder is unknown. This sample gives about 130,000 clones in total; roughly 85% of them show up just once. The ten largest clones represent 20% of the sample. Sequences were obtained from PBMCs. These receptors came from a man younger than 35 in good health and CMV-seropositive.

The chain couples TRBV7-6 to TRBJ2-1, with 7 bases fitting TRBD2. The CDR3 has 17 residues. Germline V gene sequence: CDR1 SGHVS, CDR2 FNYEAQ. V was clipped by 4 bases and J by 0 bases; unmatched bases: 9. The CDR3 protein is CASSSSGLESSYNEQFF. The CDR3, as DNA: TGTGCCAGCAGCTCCTCCGGACTAGAGAGCTCCTACAATGAGCAGTTCTTC.

V and J are TRBV7-9 and TRBJ2-5; TRBD2 agrees at 10 bases. The germline V gene encodes CDR1 SEHNR and CDR2 FQNEAQ (reference sequence). The CDR3 covers 16 residues. V was pared by 4 bases and J by 1 base, with 6 bases of the junction left unmatched. In nucleotides, the CDR3 is TGTGCCAGCAGCTCATGGACTAGCGGCACCCAAGAGACCCAGTACTTC. As protein: CASSSWTSGTQETQYF.

The J gene is TRBJ1-3, the V gene TRBV5-1, with unresolved D. Germline-derived CDR1 and CDR2 are SGHRS and YFSETQ. CDR3 length: 15 amino acids. Trimming removed 0 bases from V and 0 bases from J, with 7 bases in between. The CDR3 spells CASSLGSYSGNTIYF. The CDR3 DNA follows: TGCGCCAGCAGCTTGGGTTCCTACTCTGGAAACACCATATATTTT.

The V and J genes are TRBV30 and TRBJ2-5; tentative D call: TRBD1 (6 bases). This CDR3 region has 16 residues. Trimming stripped 3 bases from V and 2 bases from J, with 19 bases between. Per the germline V gene, CDR1 is GTSNPN and CDR2 is SVGIG (reference sequence). This CDR3 reads CAWSPQTGSGQETQYF. Written as DNA, the CDR3 is TGTGCCTGGAGCCCGCAAACAGGGAGTGGGCAAGAGACCCAGTACTTC.

J is TRBJ2-3 and V is TRBV5-6, with D possibly matching TRBD1 (6 bases). Trimming shortened V by 3 bases and J by 1 base, and 12 bases separated the two germline ends. Germline loops: CDR1 SGHDT, CDR2 YYEEEE. This CDR3 is 15 amino acids long. CDR3 bases: TGTGCCAGCAGCTGGACAGTCACCGGCACAGATACGCAGTATTTT. It yields the protein CASSWTVTGTDTQYF.

The J gene is TRBJ2-5, the V gene TRBV5-1; D possibly corresponds to TRBD2 (7 bases). The CDR3 length is 15 residues. Trimming cost V 6 bases and J 5 bases, with 20 bases left between them. The V gene's germline CDR1 is SGHRS and CDR2 YFSETQ. DNA of the CDR3: TGCGCCAGCACTACCATGGGGGGGCGCGGGGAGACCCAGTACTTC. It is translated as CASTTMGGRGETQYF.

CDR3 loop: CASSVAFTRNYGYTF. CDR3 nucleotides: TGTGCCAGCAGCGTAGCTTTCACCAGGAACTATGGCTACACCTTC. The chain uses TRBV9 and TRBJ1-2; no clear D gene. CDR1 SGDLS and CDR2 YYNGEE come from the germline V gene. Trimming left V 0 bases short and J 2 bases short, with 11 bases between. The CDR3 extends over 15 amino acids. The variable domain in full, with the rest retrieved from reference TRBV9 and TRBJ1-2, is DSGVTQTPKHLITATGQRVTLRCSPRSGDLSVYWYQQSLDQGLQFLIQYYNGEERAKGNILERFSAQQFPDLHSELNLSSLELGDSALYFCASSVAFTRNYGYTFGSGTRLTVV.

Concerning this clone itself: Other DNA sequences within the sample encode an identical CDR3. The chain carries TRBV5-1 and TRBJ2-3; tentative D call: TRBD2 (6 bases). This CDR3 comprises 15 residues. V was clipped by 0 bases and J by 3 bases, with 11 bases between them. Germline V gene data show CDR1 as SGHRS and CDR2 as YFSETQ. CDR3 in amino acids: CASSLAGGCTDTQYF. The CDR3 DNA sequence: TGCGCCAGCAGCTTGGCCGGGGGATGTACAGATACGCAGTATTTT.

This rearrangement joins TRBV19 to TRBJ2-1; D unclear. V shed 7 bases and J shed 1 base, with 8 bases lying between them. The CDR3 extends over 13 amino acids. CDR1 and CDR2 from the germline V gene are LNHDA and SQIVND (reference sequence). Here the CDR3 reads CASTEKSYNEQFF. DNA of the CDR3: TGTGCCAGTACGGAGAAGTCCTACAATGAGCAGTTCTTC.

The J gene is TRBJ2-7, the V gene TRBV18, with 7 nucleotides matching TRBD1. V was clipped by 0 bases and J by 3 bases; unmatched bases: 5. This CDR3 spans 15 amino acids. Germline values: CDR1 KGHSH, CDR2 LQKENI. CDR3 amino acids: CASSPPGDRGYEQYF. In DNA, the CDR3 is TGTGCCAGCTCACCACCGGGGGACAGAGGCTACGAGCAGTACTTC.

The rearrangement links TRBV4-2 to TRBJ2-3; 7 positions agree with TRBD2. V lost 8 bases, J lost 0 bases, and 5 bases stayed unmatched. The germline gives CDR1 LGHNA, CDR2 YNFKEQ. The CDR3 is made up of 14 amino acids. The CDR3 reads CASRPGGSTDTQYF. In DNA form, the CDR3 reads TGTGCCAGCCGGCCCGGGGGGAGCACAGATACGCAGTATTTT.

This clone was seen only a few times. The same CDR3 is also encoded by other DNA sequences in this sample. This rearrangement joins TRBV5-1 to TRBJ2-6; maybe TRBD1 (5 bases). The ends were cut back, 0 bases at V and 4 bases at J, with 14 bases in the middle. The CDR3 totals 17 residues. Germline CDR1 and CDR2: SGHRS and YFSETQ. The CDR3 spells CASSLELRGSGANVLTF. The CDR3 DNA follows: TGCGCCAGCAGCTTGGAACTAAGGGGATCCGGGGCCAACGTCCTGACTTTC.

The V call is TRBV28, the J call TRBJ1-5; a weak D match, TRBD1 (5 bases). The CDR3 covers 14 residues. V lost 3 bases, J lost 7 bases, and 13 bases lay in between. In germline, CDR1 is MDHEN, CDR2 SYDVKM. CDR3 region: CASSLGGTGQPQHF. CDR3 nucleotide sequence: TGTGCCAGCAGTTTGGGGGGGACCGGGCAGCCCCAGCATTTT.

The chain uses TRBV30 and TRBJ2-5; 7 positions match TRBD2. Looked up from germline, CDR1 is GTSNPN and CDR2 is SVGIG (reference sequence). The CDR3 totals 13 residues. Trimming at V came to 5 bases and at J to 3 bases, leaving 6 bases not matched to a gene. The CDR3 region is CAWGEGLEETQYF. DNA of the CDR3: TGTGCCTGGGGGGAGGGCTTAGAAGAGACCCAGTACTTC.

This clone has a single count. The chain joins TRBV2 to TRBJ1-2; perhaps TRBD1 as D (5 bases). Trimming shortened V by 3 bases and J by 0 bases, and 11 bases separated the two germline ends. This CDR3 comprises 15 residues. Germline loops: CDR1 SNHLY, CDR2 FYNNEI. CDR3 nucleotides: TGTGCCAGCAGTGAGCAGGGAGGGTCTAACTATGGCTACACCTTC. Its translation: CASSEQGGSNYGYTF.

This clone was counted only a few times. Given a far larger clone just one base away, this is likely a sequencing read error. The same CDR3 can be traced to other DNA sequences in this sample. The rearrangement links TRBV29-1 to TRBJ2-7; TRBD2 is a possible D gene (5 bases). The V gene's germline CDR1 is SQVTM and CDR2 ANQGSEA. The ends were cut back, 4 bases at V and 0 bases at J, with 13 bases in the middle. The CDR3 totals 14 residues. CDR3 sequence: CSVVGAVSSYEQYF. The CDR3 bases are TGCAGCGTTGTAGGAGCGGTGAGCTCCTACGAGCAGTACTTC.

The V gene is TRBV19, the J gene TRBJ1-2; the match to TRBD1 covers 10 bases. V gave up 5 bases and J gave up 1 base; unmatched junction bases: 4. The CDR3 is made up of 15 amino acids. The germline V gene has CDR1 LNHDA and CDR2 SQIVND (reference sequence). The CDR3 sequence is CASSETGGINYGYTF. The CDR3, as DNA: TGTGCCAGTAGTGAGACAGGGGGCATTAACTATGGCTACACCTTC. Based on the CDR3 plus reference TRBV19 and TRBJ1-2, the full variable domain is DGGITQSPKYLFRKEGQNVTLSCEQNLNHDAMYWYRQDPGQGLRLIYYSQIVNDFQKGDIAEGYSVSREKKESFPLTVTSAQKNPTAFYLCASSETGGINYGYTFGSGTRLTVV.

This clone has only a few counts. The rearrangement uses TRBV6-1 and TRBJ2-2, with 7 bases identical to TRBD2. Germline assignment: CDR1 MNHNS and CDR2 SASEGT. V gave up 3 bases and J gave up 7 bases; unmatched junction bases: 8. The CDR3 consists of 15 residues. The CDR3 region is CASSDTVGGSGELFF. CDR3 DNA sequence: TGTGCCAGCAGTGATACGGTGGGGGGGAGCGGGGAGCTGTTTTTT.

This clone has only a few counts. J is TRBJ2-5 and V is TRBV2; D is perhaps TRBD2 (6 bases). Germline CDR1 reads SNHLY; CDR2 reads FYNNEI. With 8 bases removed from V and 7 bases from J, the gap between germline ends came to 20 bases. CDR3 length: 14 amino acids. The CDR3 is CASRRDDGVGTQYF. CDR3 in DNA: TGTGCCAGCCGGAGGGATGACGGGGTTGGGACCCAGTACTTC.

The chain recombines TRBV5-1 with TRBJ1-2; tentatively, D is TRBD1 (5 bases). The CDR3 loop spans 14 amino acids. Trimming stripped 0 bases from V and 0 bases from J, with 6 bases between. Per germline, CDR1 SGHRS and CDR2 YFSETQ. The CDR3 sequence: CASSLGGANYGYTF. The DNA for the CDR3 is TGCGCCAGCAGCTTGGGGGGGGCTAACTATGGCTACACCTTC.